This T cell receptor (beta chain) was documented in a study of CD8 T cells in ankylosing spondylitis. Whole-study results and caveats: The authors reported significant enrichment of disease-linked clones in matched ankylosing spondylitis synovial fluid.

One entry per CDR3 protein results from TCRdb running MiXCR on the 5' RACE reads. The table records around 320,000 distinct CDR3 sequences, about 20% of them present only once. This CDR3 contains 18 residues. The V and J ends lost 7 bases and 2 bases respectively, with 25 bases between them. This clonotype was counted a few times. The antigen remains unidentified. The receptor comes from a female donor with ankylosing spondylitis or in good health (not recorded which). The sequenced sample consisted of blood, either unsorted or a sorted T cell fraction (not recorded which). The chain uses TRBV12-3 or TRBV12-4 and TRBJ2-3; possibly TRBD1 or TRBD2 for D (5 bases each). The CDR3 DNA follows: TGTGCCAGCAATACTTGGGGGATCCGTAACCGTTTCACAGATACGCAGTATTTT. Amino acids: CASNTWGIRNRFTDTQYF.